One sample yielded the 5 T cell receptor beta chains listed below, sequenced in a study of T cell responses to AZD1222 COVID-19 vaccine. Assay used: immunoSEQ multiplex PCR; TCRdb lists only in-frame clones, some missing. The table lists approximately 150,000 clones, nearly 95% of them singletons. Sequencing was performed on peripheral blood, taken on day 0 of AZD1222 vaccination. These TCRs come from an adult in good health.

This clone was found once. The V and J genes are TRBV6-2 or TRBV6-3 and TRBJ2-1; 9 nucleotides align to TRBD2. Germline CDR1 MNHEY, CDR2 SVGEGT. This CDR3 has 14 amino acids. V lost 5 bases to trimming and J lost 4 bases; unmatched junction nucleotides: 3. The DNA of the CDR3 is TGTGCCAGCAGTGCGACTAGCGGATACAATGAGCAGTTCTTC. This sequence encodes CASSATSGYNEQFF.

J is TRBJ2-7 and V is TRBV10-1; D is unclear. V was clipped by 0 bases and J by 5 bases, with 14 bases between them. The CDR3 contains 15 residues. The V gene's germline CDR1 is WNHNN and CDR2 SYGVQD (reference sequence). In nucleotides, the CDR3 is TGCGCCAGCAGTGAGTCGAGGTCTCCCCCTAACGAGCAGTACTTC. Its translation: CASSESRSPPNEQYF.

This clone has more than one count but fewer than ten. The J gene is TRBJ1-1, the V gene TRBV5-1, with a possible D match to TRBD1 (5 bases). Germline values: CDR1 SGHRS, CDR2 YFSETQ. The CDR3 loop spans 15 amino acids. With 2 bases removed from V and 1 base from J, the gap between germline ends came to 12 bases. In DNA, the CDR3 is TGCGCCAGCAGCTTTATAGGGACGCCGAACACTGAAGCTTTCTTT. Translated, it gives CASSFIGTPNTEAFF. Full variable domain (remainder filled in from reference TRBV5-1 and TRBJ1-1): KAGVTQTPRYLIKTRGQQVTLSCSPISGHRSVSWYQQTPGQGLQFLFEYFSETQRNKGNFPGRFSGRQFSNSRSEMNVSTLELGDSALYLCASSFIGTPNTEAFFGQGTRLTVV.

The rearrangement joins TRBV19 to TRBJ1-2, with D unclear. CDR3 size: 12 residues. V lost 6 bases, J lost 0 bases, and 5 bases lay in between. Germline V gene data show CDR1 as LNHDA and CDR2 as SQIVND (reference sequence). CDR3 amino acids: CASRGANYGYTF. In DNA form, the CDR3 reads TGTGCCAGTAGGGGTGCTAACTATGGCTACACCTTC. The whole variable domain, remainder taken from reference TRBV19 and TRBJ1-2, is DGGITQSPKYLFRKEGQNVTLSCEQNLNHDAMYWYRQDPGQGLRLIYYSQIVNDFQKGDIAEGYSVSREKKESFPLTVTSAQKNPTAFYLCASRGANYGYTFGSGTRLTVV.

The chain combines TRBV15 with TRBJ2-1; 10 nucleotides agree with TRBD2. J gave up 8 bases and V 0 bases, and 7 bases lay outside the gene matches. CDR1 LNHNV and CDR2 YYDKDF come from the germline V gene (reference sequence). The CDR3 length is 16 residues. CDR3 in DNA: TGTGCCACCAGCAGAGATCTGGCTAGCGGGAGCGATGAGCAGTTCTTC. The encoded protein is CATSRDLASGSDEQFF.